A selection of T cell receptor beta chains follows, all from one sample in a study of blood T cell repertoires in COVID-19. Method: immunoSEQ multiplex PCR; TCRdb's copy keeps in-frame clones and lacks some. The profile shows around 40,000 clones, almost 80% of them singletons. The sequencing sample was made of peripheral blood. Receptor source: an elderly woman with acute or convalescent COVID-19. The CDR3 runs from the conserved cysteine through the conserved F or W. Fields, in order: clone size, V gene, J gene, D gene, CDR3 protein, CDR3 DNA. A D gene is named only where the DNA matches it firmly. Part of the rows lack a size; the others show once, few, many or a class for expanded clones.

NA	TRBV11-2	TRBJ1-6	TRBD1	CASSLEGTGTNSPLHF	TGTGCCAGCAGCTTAGAGGGGACAGGAACTAATTCACCCCTCCACTTT
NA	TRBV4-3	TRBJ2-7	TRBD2	CASSPGGEWNEQYF	TGCGCCAGCAGCCCTGGGGGGGAATGGAACGAGCAGTACTTC
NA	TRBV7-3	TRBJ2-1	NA	CATSSGSNWKEQFF	TGTGCCACCTCTTCCGGGAGTAACTGGAAAGAGCAGTTCTTC
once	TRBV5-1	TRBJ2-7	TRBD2	CASSSFFGRGVGYEQYF	TGCGCCAGCAGCAGCTTCTTCGGGAGGGGAGTTGGCTACGAGCAGTACTTC
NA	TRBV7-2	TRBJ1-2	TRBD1	CASSSYRGLDTF	TGTGCCAGCAGCTCCTACAGGGGGCTAGACACCTTC
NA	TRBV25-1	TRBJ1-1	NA	CASSLGQGGYTEAFF	TGTGCCAGCAGCCTCGGTCAGGGAGGGTATACTGAAGCTTTCTTT
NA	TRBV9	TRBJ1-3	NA	CASSEGQLSGNTIYF	TGTGCCAGCAGCGAAGGACAGCTCTCTGGAAACACCATATATTTT
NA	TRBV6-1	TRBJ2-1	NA	CASSEGREQFF	TGTGCCAGCAGTGAGGGGAGGGAGCAGTTCTTC
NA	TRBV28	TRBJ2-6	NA	CASSLSSLSVLTF	TGTGCCAGCAGTTTATCTTCTCTATCCGTCCTGACTTTC
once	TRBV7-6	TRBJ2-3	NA	CASSPVGGESTDTQYF	TGTGCCAGCAGCCCTGTCGGGGGTGAGAGCACAGATACGCAGTATTTT
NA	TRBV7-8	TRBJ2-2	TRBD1	CASSFGQGNGELFF	TGTGCCAGCAGCTTCGGACAGGGGAACGGGGAGCTGTTTTTT
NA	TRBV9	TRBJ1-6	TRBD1	CASSPQGGQSSPLHF	TGTGCCAGCAGCCCCCAGGGGGGACAATCTTCACCCCTCCACTTT
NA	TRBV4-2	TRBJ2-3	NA	CASSLASTDTQYF	TGTGCCAGCAGCCTAGCTAGCACAGATACGCAGTATTTT
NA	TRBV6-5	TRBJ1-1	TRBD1	CASVSGTVNTEAFF	TGTGCCAGCGTATCCGGGACAGTGAACACTGAAGCTTTCTTT
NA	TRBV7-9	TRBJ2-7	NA	CASSRGGTYEQYF	TGTGCCAGCAGCCGCGGAGGTACCTACGAGCAGTACTTC
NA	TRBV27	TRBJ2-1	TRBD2	CASTLSGTSGYNEQFF	TGTGCCAGCACCCTATCGGGGACTAGCGGATACAATGAGCAGTTCTTC
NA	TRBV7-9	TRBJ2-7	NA	CASSLGQRPPYEQYF	TGTGCCAGCAGCTTAGGGCAGAGGCCCCCCTACGAGCAGTACTTC
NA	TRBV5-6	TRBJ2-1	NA	CASSFRNLYNEQFF	TGTGCCAGCAGCTTCAGAAATCTCTACAATGAGCAGTTCTTC
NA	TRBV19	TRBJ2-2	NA	CASGLGGNTGELFF	TGTGCCAGTGGACTGGGCGGGAACACCGGGGAGCTGTTTTTT
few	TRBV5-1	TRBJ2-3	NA	CASSLTTGGEDTQYF	TGCGCCAGCAGCTTAACAACAGGGGGGGAAGATACGCAGTATTTT
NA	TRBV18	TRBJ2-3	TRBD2	CASSPGLAGLATQYF	TGTGCCAGCTCACCGGGACTAGCGGGTCTGGCTACGCAGTATTTT
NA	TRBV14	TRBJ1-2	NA	CASSQPTLDYGYTF	TGTGCCAGCAGCCAACCGACATTGGACTATGGCTACACCTTC
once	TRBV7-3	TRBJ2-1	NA	CASSYRPAGMGEQFF	TGTGCCAGCAGCTACCGACCGGCAGGAATGGGTGAGCAGTTCTTC
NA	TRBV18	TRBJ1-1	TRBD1	CASSPIGQGDTEAFF	TGTGCCAGCTCACCCATTGGACAGGGGGATACTGAAGCTTTCTTT
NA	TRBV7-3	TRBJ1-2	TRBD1	CASSFTGGSDYGYTF	TGTGCCAGCAGCTTTACAGGGGGCTCCGACTATGGCTACACCTTC
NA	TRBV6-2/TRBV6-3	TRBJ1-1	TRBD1	CASSYWMGQGTEAFF	TGTGCCAGCAGTTACTGGATGGGACAGGGCACTGAAGCTTTCTTT
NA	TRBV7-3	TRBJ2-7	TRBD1	CASSPRQGAVQYF	TGTGCCAGCAGCCCTCGACAGGGGGCGGTGCAGTACTTC
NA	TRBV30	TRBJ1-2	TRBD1	CAWSGGRGRYGYTF	TGTGCCTGGAGTGGGGGCAGGGGGAGATATGGCTACACCTTC
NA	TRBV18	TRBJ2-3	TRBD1	CASSLRPTGVGAPDTQYF	TGTGCCAGCTCACTTCGACCTACAGGGGTTGGTGCTCCAGATACGCAGTATTTT